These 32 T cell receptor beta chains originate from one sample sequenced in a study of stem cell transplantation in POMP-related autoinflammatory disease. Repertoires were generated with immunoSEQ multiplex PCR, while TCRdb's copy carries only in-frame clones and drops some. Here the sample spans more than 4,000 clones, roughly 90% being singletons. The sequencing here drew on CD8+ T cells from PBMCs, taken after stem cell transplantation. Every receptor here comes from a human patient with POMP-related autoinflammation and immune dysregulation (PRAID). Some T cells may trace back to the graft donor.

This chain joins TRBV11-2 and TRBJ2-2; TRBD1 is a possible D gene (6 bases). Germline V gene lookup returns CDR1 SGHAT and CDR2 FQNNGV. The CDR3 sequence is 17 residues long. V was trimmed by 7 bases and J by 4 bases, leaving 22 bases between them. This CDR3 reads CASTMPRQGIFTGELFF. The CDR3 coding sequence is TGTGCCAGCACCATGCCCCGGCAGGGGATATTCACCGGGGAGCTGTTTTTT.

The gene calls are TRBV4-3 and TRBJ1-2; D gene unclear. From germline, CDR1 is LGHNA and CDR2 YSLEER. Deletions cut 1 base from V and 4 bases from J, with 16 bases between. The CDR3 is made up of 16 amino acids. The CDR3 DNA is TGCGCCAGCAGCCAAGGGAGACACGGACTTCGCTATGGCTACACCTTC. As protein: CASSQGRHGLRYGYTF.

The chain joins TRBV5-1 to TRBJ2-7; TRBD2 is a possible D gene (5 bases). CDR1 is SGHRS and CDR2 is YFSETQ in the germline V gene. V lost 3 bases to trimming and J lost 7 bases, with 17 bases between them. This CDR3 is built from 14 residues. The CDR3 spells CASSSELGPREQYF. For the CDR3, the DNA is TGCGCCAGCAGCTCAGAACTAGGCCCGAGGGAGCAGTACTTC.

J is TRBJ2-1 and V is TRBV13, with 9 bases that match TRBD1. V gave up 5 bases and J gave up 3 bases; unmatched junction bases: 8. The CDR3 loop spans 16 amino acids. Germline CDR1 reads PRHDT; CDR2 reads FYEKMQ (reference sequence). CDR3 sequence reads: CASSPPGTGIYNEQFF. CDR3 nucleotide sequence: TGTGCCAGCAGCCCTCCCGGGACAGGGATCTACAATGAGCAGTTCTTC.

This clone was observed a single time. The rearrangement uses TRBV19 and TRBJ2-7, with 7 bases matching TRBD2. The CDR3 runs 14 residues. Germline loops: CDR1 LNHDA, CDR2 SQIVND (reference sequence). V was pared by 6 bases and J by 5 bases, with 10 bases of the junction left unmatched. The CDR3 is CASSGGSARDEQYF. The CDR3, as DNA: TGTGCCAGTAGCGGCGGGAGCGCAAGAGACGAGCAGTACTTC.

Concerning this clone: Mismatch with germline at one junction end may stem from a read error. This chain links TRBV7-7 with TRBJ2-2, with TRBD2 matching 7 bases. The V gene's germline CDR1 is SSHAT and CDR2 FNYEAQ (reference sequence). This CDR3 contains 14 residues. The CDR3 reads CASSPGGNTGELFF. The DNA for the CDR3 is TGTGCTAGCAGCCCGGGGGGGAACACCGGGGAGCTGTTTTTT.

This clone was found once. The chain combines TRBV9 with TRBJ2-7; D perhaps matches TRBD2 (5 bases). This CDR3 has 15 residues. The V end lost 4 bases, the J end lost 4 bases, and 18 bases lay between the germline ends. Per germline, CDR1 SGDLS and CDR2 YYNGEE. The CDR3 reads CASSPTDSPVYEQYF. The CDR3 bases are TGTGCCAGCAGCCCCACGGACTCACCAGTTTACGAGCAGTACTTC.

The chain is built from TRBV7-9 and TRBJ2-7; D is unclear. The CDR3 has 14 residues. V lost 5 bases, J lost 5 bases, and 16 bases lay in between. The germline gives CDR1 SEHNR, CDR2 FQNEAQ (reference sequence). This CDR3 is CASSPEALFHEQYF. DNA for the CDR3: TGTGCCAGCAGCCCCGAGGCACTATTCCACGAGCAGTACTTC.

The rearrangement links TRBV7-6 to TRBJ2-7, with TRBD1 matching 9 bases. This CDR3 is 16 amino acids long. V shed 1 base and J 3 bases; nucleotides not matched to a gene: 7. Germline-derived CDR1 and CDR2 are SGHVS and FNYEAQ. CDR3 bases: TGTGCCAGCAGCTTAGGGACAGGGGACGAGCACTACGAGCAGTACTTC. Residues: CASSLGTGDEHYEQYF.

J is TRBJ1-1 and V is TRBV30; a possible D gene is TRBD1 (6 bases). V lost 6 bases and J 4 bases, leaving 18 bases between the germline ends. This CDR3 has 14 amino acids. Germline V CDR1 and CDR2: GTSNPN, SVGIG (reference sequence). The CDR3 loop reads CACPPEQGFTEAFF. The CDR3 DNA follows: TGTGCCTGCCCCCCGGAGCAGGGGTTCACTGAAGCTTTCTTT.

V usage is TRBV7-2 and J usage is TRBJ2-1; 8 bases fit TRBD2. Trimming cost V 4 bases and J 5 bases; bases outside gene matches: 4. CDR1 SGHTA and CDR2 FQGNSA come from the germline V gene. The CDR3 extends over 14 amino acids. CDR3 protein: CASSSILADNEQFF. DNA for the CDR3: TGTGCCAGCAGCTCAATACTAGCGGACAATGAGCAGTTCTTC.

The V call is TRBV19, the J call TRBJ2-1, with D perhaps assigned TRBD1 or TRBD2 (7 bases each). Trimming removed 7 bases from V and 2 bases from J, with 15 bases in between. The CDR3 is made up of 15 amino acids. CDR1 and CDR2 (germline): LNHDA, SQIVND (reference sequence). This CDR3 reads CASTPQGGPYNEQFF. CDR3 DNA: TGTGCCAGTACCCCGCAGGGGGGGCCCTACAATGAGCAGTTCTTC.

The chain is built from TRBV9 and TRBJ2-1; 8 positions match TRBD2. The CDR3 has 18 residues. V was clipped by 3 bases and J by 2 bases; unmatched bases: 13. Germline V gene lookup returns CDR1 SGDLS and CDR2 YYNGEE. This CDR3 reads CASSAPEGGTRAYNEQFF. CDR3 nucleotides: TGTGCCAGCAGCGCCCCCGAGGGGGGGACTAGGGCCTACAATGAGCAGTTCTTC.

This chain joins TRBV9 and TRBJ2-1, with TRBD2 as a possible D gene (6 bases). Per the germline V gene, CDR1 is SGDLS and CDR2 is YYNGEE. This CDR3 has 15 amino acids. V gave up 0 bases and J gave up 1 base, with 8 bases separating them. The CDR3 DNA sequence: TGTGCCAGCAGCGTAGGGGAGGCATCCTACAATGAGCAGTTCTTC. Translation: CASSVGEASYNEQFF.

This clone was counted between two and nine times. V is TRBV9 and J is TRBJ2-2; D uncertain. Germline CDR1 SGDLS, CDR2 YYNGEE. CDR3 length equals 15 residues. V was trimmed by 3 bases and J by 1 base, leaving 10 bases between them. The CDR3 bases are TGTGCCAGCAGCGAGTGGGCTGTGAACACCGGGGAGCTGTTTTTT. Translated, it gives CASSEWAVNTGELFF.

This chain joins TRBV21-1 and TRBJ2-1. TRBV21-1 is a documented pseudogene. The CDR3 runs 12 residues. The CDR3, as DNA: TGTGCCAGCAGCAAAGCAGGCAATGAGCAGTTCTTC. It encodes CASSKAGNEQFF.

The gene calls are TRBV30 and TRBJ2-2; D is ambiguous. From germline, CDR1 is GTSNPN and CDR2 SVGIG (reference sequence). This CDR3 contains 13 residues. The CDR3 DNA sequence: TGTGCGTTTATACGGACCAACACCGGGGAGCTGTTTTTT. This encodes CAFIRTNTGELFF.

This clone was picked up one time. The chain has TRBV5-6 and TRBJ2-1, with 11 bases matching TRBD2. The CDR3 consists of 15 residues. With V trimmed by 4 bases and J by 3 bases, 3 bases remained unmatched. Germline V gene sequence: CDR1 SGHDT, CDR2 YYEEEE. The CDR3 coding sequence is TGTGCCAGCAGCCAACTAGCGGGAGTCTACAATGAGCAGTTCTTC. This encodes CASSQLAGVYNEQFF.

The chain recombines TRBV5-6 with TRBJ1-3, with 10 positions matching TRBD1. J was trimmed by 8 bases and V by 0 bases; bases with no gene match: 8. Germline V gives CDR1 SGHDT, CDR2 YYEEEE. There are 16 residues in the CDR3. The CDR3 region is CASSLGTGGEWDTIYF. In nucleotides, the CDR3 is TGTGCCAGCAGCTTGGGGACAGGGGGAGAATGGGACACCATATATTTT. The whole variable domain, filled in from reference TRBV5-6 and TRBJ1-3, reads DAGVTQSPTHLIKTRGQQVTLRCSPKSGHDTVSWYQQALGQGPQFIFQYYEEEERQRGNFPDRFSGHQFPNYSSELNVNALLLGDSALYLCASSLGTGGEWDTIYFGEGSWLTVV.

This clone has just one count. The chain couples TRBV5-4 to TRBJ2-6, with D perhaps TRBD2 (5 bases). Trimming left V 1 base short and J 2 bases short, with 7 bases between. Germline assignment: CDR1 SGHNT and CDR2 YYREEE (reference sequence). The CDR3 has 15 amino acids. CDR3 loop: CASSLYGTGANVLTF. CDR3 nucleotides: TGTGCCAGCAGCTTGTACGGGACTGGGGCCAACGTCCTGACTTTC.

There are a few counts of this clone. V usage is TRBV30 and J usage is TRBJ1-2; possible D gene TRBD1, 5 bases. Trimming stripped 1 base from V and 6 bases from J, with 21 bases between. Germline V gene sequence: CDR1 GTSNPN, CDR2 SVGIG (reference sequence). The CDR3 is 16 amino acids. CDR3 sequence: CAWSGGVWGPINGYTF. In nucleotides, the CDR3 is TGTGCCTGGAGTGGAGGGGTTTGGGGACCGATAAATGGCTACACCTTC.

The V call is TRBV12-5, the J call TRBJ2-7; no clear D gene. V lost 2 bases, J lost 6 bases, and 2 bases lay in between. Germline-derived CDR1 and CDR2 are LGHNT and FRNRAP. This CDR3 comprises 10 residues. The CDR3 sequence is CASGLREQYF. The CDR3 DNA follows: TGTGCTAGTGGTTTGCGCGAGCAGTACTTC.

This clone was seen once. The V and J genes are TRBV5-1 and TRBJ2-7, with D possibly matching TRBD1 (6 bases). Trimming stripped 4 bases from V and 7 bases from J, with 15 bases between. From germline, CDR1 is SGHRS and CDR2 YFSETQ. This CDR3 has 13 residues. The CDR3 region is CASSVTGFYEQYF. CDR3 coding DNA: TGCGCCAGCAGCGTTACAGGGTTCTATGAGCAGTACTTC.

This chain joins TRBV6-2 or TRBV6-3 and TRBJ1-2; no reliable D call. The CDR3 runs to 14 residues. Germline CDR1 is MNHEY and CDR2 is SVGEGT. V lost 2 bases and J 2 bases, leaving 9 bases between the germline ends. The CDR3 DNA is TGTGCCAGCAGTTACGCGGAGAGGAACTATGGCTACACCTTC. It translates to CASSYAERNYGYTF.

CDR3 loop: CASSSPLIDPNGRSYEQYF. The CDR3 bases are TGTGCCAGCAGCTCCCCACTAATCGACCCGAACGGGAGATCCTACGAGCAGTACTTC. This chain joins TRBV28 and TRBJ2-7, with D maybe TRBD2 (6 bases). V was pared by 6 bases and J by 1 base, with 28 bases between. Germline lookup yields CDR1 MDHEN and CDR2 SYDVKM. This CDR3 has 19 amino acids.

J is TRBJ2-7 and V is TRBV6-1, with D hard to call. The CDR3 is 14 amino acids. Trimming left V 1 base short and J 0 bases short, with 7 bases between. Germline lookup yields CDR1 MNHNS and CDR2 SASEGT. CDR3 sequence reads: CASSEGLGSYEQYF. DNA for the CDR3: TGTGCCAGCAGTGAAGGTCTGGGCTCCTACGAGCAGTACTTC.

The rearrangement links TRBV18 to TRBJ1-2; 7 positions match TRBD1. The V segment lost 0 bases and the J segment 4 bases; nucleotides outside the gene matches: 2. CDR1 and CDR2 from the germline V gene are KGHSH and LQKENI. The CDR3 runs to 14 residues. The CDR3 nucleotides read TGTGCCAGCTCACCACCTACAGGGGTCTATGGCTACACCTTC. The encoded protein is CASSPPTGVYGYTF.

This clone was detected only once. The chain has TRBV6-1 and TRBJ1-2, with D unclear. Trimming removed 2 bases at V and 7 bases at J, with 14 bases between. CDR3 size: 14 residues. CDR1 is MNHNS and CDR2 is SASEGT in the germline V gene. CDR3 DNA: TGTGCCAGCAGTGAACCGGGTCGGCGTGCTGGCTACACCTTC. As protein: CASSEPGRRAGYTF.

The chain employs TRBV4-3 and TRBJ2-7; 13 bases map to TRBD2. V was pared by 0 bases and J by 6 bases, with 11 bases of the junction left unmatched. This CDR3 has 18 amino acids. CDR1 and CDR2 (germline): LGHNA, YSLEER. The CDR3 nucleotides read TGCGCCAGCAGCCAAGATACCCGGACTAGCGGGAGATCTGCCGAGCAGTACTTC. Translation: CASSQDTRTSGRSAEQYF.

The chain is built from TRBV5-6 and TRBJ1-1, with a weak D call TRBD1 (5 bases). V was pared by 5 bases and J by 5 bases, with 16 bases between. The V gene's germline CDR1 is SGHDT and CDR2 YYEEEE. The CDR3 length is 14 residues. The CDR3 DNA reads TGTGCCAGCAGTTCAGGGACGGACGTTACTGAAGCTTTCTTT. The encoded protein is CASSSGTDVTEAFF.

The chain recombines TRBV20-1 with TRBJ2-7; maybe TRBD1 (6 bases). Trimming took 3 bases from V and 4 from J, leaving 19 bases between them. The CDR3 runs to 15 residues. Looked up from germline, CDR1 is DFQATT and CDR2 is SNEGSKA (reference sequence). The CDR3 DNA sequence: TGCAGTGCTAGTGTGGTAGGACAGCCATCTTACGAGCAGTACTTC. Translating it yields CSASVVGQPSYEQYF.

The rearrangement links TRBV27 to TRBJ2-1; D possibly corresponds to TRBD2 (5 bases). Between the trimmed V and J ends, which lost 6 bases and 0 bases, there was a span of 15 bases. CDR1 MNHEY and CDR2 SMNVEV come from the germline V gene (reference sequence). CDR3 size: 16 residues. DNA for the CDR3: TGTGCCAGCAGCCTCTCGGAGGCCGTCTCCTACAATGAGCAGTTCTTC. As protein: CASSLSEAVSYNEQFF.